The rows below give T cell receptor beta chains drawn from one sample of a study of metastatic and nonmetastatic thyroid tumors. TCRdb reprocessed the PCR reads via MiXCR. Of approximately 17,000 clones in the sample, about 26% were seen once. The sample was blood. The receptors stem from a male donor with papillary thyroid cancer or a benign thyroid nodule (not recorded which). Some clones in this sample may be carry-over from other donors' samples. The CDR3 runs from the conserved cysteine through the conserved F or W. Fields, in order: CDR3 length, V gene, D gene, clone size, J gene, CDR3 protein, CDR3 DNA. A D gene is named only where the DNA matches it firmly. Size is omitted from some rows. Given values are once, few, many or a class for expanded clones.

18,TRBV9,TRBD2,-,TRBJ2-1,CASSVGLAGGSSYNEQFF,TGTGCCAGCAGCGTAGGGCTAGCGGGGGGTAGCTCCTACAATGAGCAGTTCTTC
14,TRBV6-1,-,few,TRBJ1-2,CASSPGGGNYGYTF,TGTGCCAGCAGTCCCGGGGGGGGTAACTATGGCTACACCTTC
14,TRBV19,-,few,TRBJ1-3,CASSIDRLGDTIYF,TGTGCCAGTAGTATAGATAGGCTGGGCGACACCATATATTTT
13,TRBV9,TRBD2,many,TRBJ2-3,CASSRDYSDTQYF,TGTGCCAGCAGCCGGGACTACTCAGATACGCAGTATTTT
19,TRBV4-1,TRBD1,-,TRBJ1-3,CASSQDWARATGNGNTIYF,TGCGCCAGCAGCCAAGATTGGGCGCGAGCGACAGGGAATGGAAACACCATATATTTT
16,TRBV19,-,many,TRBJ1-5,CASSIEGPGAGQPQHF,TGTGCCAGTAGTATAGAGGGTCCGGGGGCGGGTCAGCCCCAGCATTTT
12,TRBV3-1,-,many,TRBJ2-5,CASSQDRGLSHF,TGTGCCAGCAGCCAAGATAGGGGACTCTCGCACTTC
11,TRBV30,-,many,TRBJ1-1,CAWRRVGGAFF,TGTGCCTGGAGAAGGGTAGGGGGAGCTTTCTTT
15,TRBV4-1,-,-,TRBJ2-5,CASSQEPRVGETQYF,TGCGCCAGCAGCCAAGAGCCCCGAGTTGGAGAGACCCAGTACTTC
11,TRBV6-1,-,-,TRBJ1-5,CASSDTGPQHF,TGTGCCAGCAGTGATACAGGGCCCCAGCATTTT
16,TRBV11-2,TRBD1,-,TRBJ1-3,CASSLEGQGTGNTIYF,TGTGCCAGCAGCTTAGAGGGACAGGGGACTGGAAACACCATATATTTT
21,TRBV7-4,-,many,TRBJ2-2,CASSFIITAGLRGRNTGELFF,TGTGCCAGCAGCTTTATTATCACGGCAGGGCTTAGGGGGAGGAACACCGGGGAGCTGTTTTTT
17,TRBV5-4,TRBD1,-,TRBJ1-6,CASSFRQGESYNSPLHF,TGTGCCAGCAGCTTTAGACAGGGCGAATCTTATAATTCACCCCTCCACTTT
14,TRBV5-1,TRBD1,-,TRBJ1-1,CASSSTGGAPEAFF,TGCGCCAGCAGCTCGACAGGGGGCGCCCCTGAAGCTTTCTTT
15,TRBV3-1,TRBD2,-,TRBJ2-2,CAISQRTSVAGEPFF,TGTGCCATCAGCCAGAGGACTAGCGTGGCCGGGGAGCCGTTTTTT
14,TRBV6-1,TRBD1,-,TRBJ2-7,CASRRGQVSYEQYF,TGTGCCAGCAGACGAGGACAGGTCTCCTACGAGCAGTACTTC
13,TRBV19,-,many,TRBJ2-4,CASAALAKNIQYF,TGTGCCAGCGCTGCCCTAGCCAAAAACATTCAGTACTTC
13,TRBV9,-,-,TRBJ2-3,CASSVAEQYTQYF,TGTGCCAGCAGCGTAGCGGAGCAATATACGCAGTATTTT
12,TRBV29-1,-,many,TRBJ1-3,CSGVVTGNTIYF,TGCAGCGGAGTTGTGACGGGAAACACCATATATTTT
15,TRBV20-1,TRBD1,-,TRBJ2-7,CSARSVTGLNYEQYF,TGCAGTGCTAGATCCGTGACAGGGTTGAACTACGAGCAGTACTTC
15,TRBV20-1,-,-,TRBJ1-5,CSARDRVSDNQPQHF,TGCAGTGCTAGAGATCGAGTGAGTGACAATCAGCCCCAGCATTTT
15,TRBV7-2,-,-,TRBJ1-3,CASSLVGTGGNTIYF,TGTGCCAGCAGCTTAGTTGGAACAGGCGGAAACACCATATATTTT
14,TRBV20-1,-,medium-sized,TRBJ1-2,CSARVFRELYGYTF,TGCAGTGCTAGAGTGTTCAGGGAACTCTATGGCTACACCTTC
16,TRBV6-1,TRBD2,-,TRBJ2-2,CASSRGTSGGTGELFF,TGTGCCAGCAGCCGCGGGACTAGCGGGGGCACCGGGGAGCTGTTTTTT
13,TRBV6-1,TRBD1,many,TRBJ1-2,CASRGQGSYGYTF,TGTGCCAGCAGAGGACAGGGAAGTTATGGCTACACCTTC
15,TRBV9,-,many,TRBJ1-3,CASSVSHGSGNTIYF,TGTGCCAGCAGCGTAAGTCACGGCTCTGGAAACACCATATATTTT
13,TRBV6-1,-,many,TRBJ1-3,CASRAFSGNTIYF,TGTGCCTCCCGGGCATTCTCTGGAAACACCATATATTTT
15,TRBV4-1,-,medium-sized,TRBJ2-7,CASSQEAASTYEQYF,TGCGCCAGCAGCCAAGAAGCTGCCAGTACCTACGAGCAGTACTTC
18,TRBV20-1,TRBD1,-,TRBJ1-6,CSARGVGQGSSYNSPLHF,TGCAGTGCTAGAGGGGTAGGACAGGGGAGCTCCTATAATTCACCCCTCCACTTT
15,TRBV6-4,-,few,TRBJ2-1,CASSDSHWAYNEQFF,TGTGCCAGCAGTGACTCACATTGGGCCTACAATGAGCAGTTCTTC
14,TRBV24-1,-,-,TRBJ2-2,CATSVGANTGELFF,TGTGCCACCAGTGTGGGGGCGAACACCGGGGAGCTGTTTTTT
15,TRBV6-2/TRBV6-3,-,medium-sized,TRBJ2-7,CASSYRYREVYEQYF,TGTGCCAGCAGTTACAGGTACAGGGAAGTCTACGAGCAGTACTTC
15,TRBV20-1,TRBD1,medium-sized,TRBJ1-5,CSARAGTASNQPQHF,TGCAGTGCTAGAGCGGGGACAGCAAGCAATCAGCCCCAGCATTTT
15,TRBV7-8,TRBD2,-,TRBJ2-1,CASSAEAGAGNEQFF,TGTGCCAGCAGCGCCGAAGCGGGAGCAGGAAATGAGCAGTTCTTC
11,TRBV28,-,medium-sized,TRBJ2-7,CASSSEYEQYF,TGTGCCAGCAGTTCGGAGTACGAGCAGTACTTC
12,TRBV7-2,-,many,TRBJ2-5,CASSLGRETQYF,TGTGCCAGCAGCTTGGGCCGGGAGACCCAGTACTTC
11,TRBV5-1,-,many,TRBJ2-7,CASSLQGEQYF,TGCGCCAGCAGTTTACAGGGCGAGCAGTACTTC
16,TRBV6-4,TRBD2,medium-sized,TRBJ2-2,CASSDSDSGHTGELFF,TGTGCCAGCAGTGACTCGGATAGCGGGCACACCGGGGAGCTGTTTTTT
12,TRBV20-1,-,many,TRBJ2-7,CSARLGTYEQYF,TGCAGTGCTAGGTTGGGGACCTACGAGCAGTACTTC
15,TRBV6-1,-,-,TRBJ2-5,CASSEGGGTQETQYF,TGTGCCAGCAGTGAAGGAGGCGGGACCCAAGAGACCCAGTACTTC
15,TRBV7-3,-,-,TRBJ2-2,CASSLLGGNTGELFF,TGTGCCAGCAGCTTACTAGGGGGGAACACCGGGGAGCTGTTTTTT
13,TRBV7-8,-,many,TRBJ2-5,CASSLGLGETQYF,TGTGCCAGCAGCTTAGGGCTGGGAGAGACCCAGTACTTC
14,TRBV10-3,-,few,TRBJ1-6,CAISEGGRQSPLHF,TGTGCCATCAGTGAAGGTGGCAGGCAGTCACCCCTCCACTTT
13,TRBV7-2,TRBD1,many,TRBJ1-4,CASGQGRNEKLFF,TGTGCCAGCGGACAGGGCCGTAATGAAAAACTGTTTTTT
17,TRBV3-1,-,many,TRBJ2-6,CASSPGYRDSGANVLTF,TGTGCCAGCAGCCCTGGTTATAGGGACTCTGGGGCCAACGTCCTGACTTTC
17,TRBV19,-,medium-sized,TRBJ1-6,CASSTEGQSSYNSPLHF,TGTGCCAGTAGTACCGAAGGGCAGAGCTCCTATAATTCACCCCTCCACTTT
14,TRBV5-1,-,-,TRBJ1-2,CASSLRTPDDGYTF,TGCGCCAGCAGCTTGCGAACCCCCGACGATGGCTACACCTTC
15,TRBV5-1,-,-,TRBJ1-3,CASSFGGGSGNTIYF,TGCGCCAGCAGCTTTGGAGGGGGCTCTGGAAACACCATATATTTT
13,TRBV19,-,many,TRBJ2-7,CASSIDRAYEQYF,TGTGCCAGTAGTATAGATCGCGCCTACGAGCAGTACTTC
17,TRBV20-1,TRBD2,once,TRBJ2-1,CSARTSGGTNSYNEQFF,TGCAGTGCCCGGACTAGCGGGGGAACAAACTCCTACAATGAGCAGTTCTTC
13,TRBV20-1,-,-,TRBJ2-5,CSASRTSQETQYF,TGCAGTGCTTCACGGACAAGTCAAGAGACCCAGTACTTC
14,TRBV6-9,-,few,TRBJ2-1,CASSDSLGSNEQFF,TGTGCCAGCAGTGACTCCCTGGGGAGCAATGAGCAGTTCTTC
12,TRBV28,-,-,TRBJ2-2,CASSRRPGELFF,TGTGCCAGCAGTCGACGTCCGGGGGAGCTGTTTTTT
17,TRBV7-6,-,-,TRBJ2-3,CATSHLGSGASTDTQYF,TGTGCCACCAGCCACCTAGGAAGCGGAGCTAGCACAGATACGCAGTATTTT